The rows below give T cell receptor beta chains drawn from one sample of a study of blood T cell repertoires in COVID-19. Assay used: immunoSEQ multiplex PCR; TCRdb lists only in-frame clones, some missing. The data contain under 250,000 clones, 84% of them singletons. Sequences were obtained from peripheral blood. Receptors originate from a middle-aged woman who had recovered from COVID-19. CDR3s include the opening cysteine and the closing phenylalanine or tryptophan. D genes are given only for firm matches. Only part of the rows carry a size: once, few, many, or a class if the clone is expanded.

V	J	size	D	DNA	CDR3
TRBV9	TRBJ2-7	few	-	TGTGCCAGCAGCGACCCAGTAACCTACGAGCAGTACTTC	CASSDPVTYEQYF
TRBV29-1	TRBJ2-5	-	TRBD1	TGCAGCGTCCCGACAGGGGTGGAGACCCAGTACTTC	CSVPTGVETQYF
TRBV6-5	TRBJ2-1	-	TRBD2	TGTGCCAGCAGTCGGGCGGGGGTCTCCTACAATGAGCAGTTCTTC	CASSRAGVSYNEQFF
TRBV2	TRBJ1-1	-	-	TGTGCCAGCGCCCGAGGGGGGGCCACTGAAGCTTTCTTT	CASARGGATEAFF
TRBV3-1/TRBV3-2	TRBJ1-2	-	TRBD1	TGTGCCAGCAGCCAAGTGGGACAGGGAAACTATGGCTACACCTTC	CASSQVGQGNYGYTF
TRBV14	TRBJ2-1	-	-	TGTGCCAGCAGCTCCCCACGGGAGTACAATGAGCAGTTCTTC	CASSSPREYNEQFF
TRBV14	TRBJ1-1	-	-	TGTGCCAGCAGCCAACTGATCGAGCCCCCGGCTTTCTTT	CASSQLIEPPAFF
TRBV5-6	TRBJ2-5	-	-	TGTGCCAGCAGCTTAAGGGGGGGCGAAGAGACCCAGTACTTC	CASSLRGGEETQYF
TRBV18	TRBJ1-2	-	TRBD1	TGTGCCAGCTCGTACAGGGGAGACTATGGCTACACCTTC	CASSYRGDYGYTF
TRBV11-3	TRBJ1-1	once	-	TGTGCCAGCAGCTTGTCTCTTGGCGAAGGGGTCTTT	CASSLSLGEGVF
TRBV3-1/TRBV3-2	TRBJ2-7	-	-	TGTGCCAGCAGCCAAGAGAAGGGCGGGCCCTACGAGCAGTACTTC	CASSQEKGGPYEQYF
TRBV24-1	TRBJ1-2	-	TRBD1	TGTGCCACCAGTACCCAAGACAGGGACTATGGCTACACCTTC	CATSTQDRDYGYTF
TRBV2	TRBJ2-3	-	-	TGTGCCAGCAGTGCGACATCCGGCGCAGATACGCAGTATTTT	CASSATSGADTQYF
TRBV9	TRBJ2-7	few	TRBD1	TGTGCCAGCAGCGTAGAGGGACAGGGGGTTCCCTACGAGCAGTACTTC	CASSVEGQGVPYEQYF
TRBV6-5	TRBJ1-5	few	TRBD1	TGTGCCAGCAGTTACGGAACAGGGGGCAATCAGCCCCAGCATTTT	CASSYGTGGNQPQHF
TRBV13	TRBJ1-6	-	TRBD1	TGTGCCAGCAGCTTTCCCGGGACAGGGGGGGATTCACCCCTCCACTTT	CASSFPGTGGDSPLHF
TRBV12-3/TRBV12-4	TRBJ1-6	-	-	TGTGCCAGCAGTTTTTGGAGGCCTTGGGCCCTCCACTTT	CASSFWRPWALHF
TRBV20-1	TRBJ1-5	-	TRBD1	TGCAGTGCTAGTACAGGGGCGTTGAATCAGCCCCAGCATTTT	CSASTGALNQPQHF
TRBV18	TRBJ1-2	-	-	TGTGCCAGCTCCCGTATCGCTGGGCAGACAGAGGGCTACACCTTC	CASSRIAGQTEGYTF
TRBV5-4	TRBJ1-4	-	-	TGTGCCAGCAGCTTGACAGTTGGGCACGGTAATGAAAAACTGTTTTTT	CASSLTVGHGNEKLFF
TRBV24-1	TRBJ2-3	-	-	TGTGCCACCAGTGATTTCGCAGGGGCGCAAACAGATACGCAGTATTTT	CATSDFAGAQTDTQYF
TRBV24-1	TRBJ1-5	few	-	TGTGCCACCAGTGGTAATATCAATCAGCCCCAGCATTTT	CATSGNINQPQHF
TRBV6-1	TRBJ1-5	-	-	TGTGCCAGCAGTGATCCGGGGGAGGGCCGGAGGGTCGATCAGCCCCAGCATTTT	CASSDPGEGRRVDQPQHF
TRBV18	TRBJ1-1	-	TRBD1	TGTGCCAGCTCACCACCGTCAGGGGGCTTTTCCACTGAAGCTTTCTTT	CASSPPSGGFSTEAFF
TRBV28	TRBJ1-2	-	-	TGTGCCAGCAGCCCCCTAATGCGGGGCTACACCTTC	CASSPLMRGYTF
TRBV5-6	TRBJ1-2	few	-	TGTGCCAGCGCGCGGGGGATTGGCTACACCTTC	CASARGIGYTF
TRBV19	TRBJ2-1	-	-	TGTGCCAGTACCCTCGGGGGAAATTTCTACAATGAGCAGTTCTTC	CASTLGGNFYNEQFF
TRBV6-5	TRBJ2-7	-	TRBD2	TGTGCCAGCTGGAATCGACTAGCGGGGGAGCAGTACTTC	CASWNRLAGEQYF
TRBV29-1	TRBJ1-1	-	-	TGCAGCGTTGTCCCTCACAGGGCGGACACTGAAGCTTTCTTT	CSVVPHRADTEAFF
TRBV5-4	TRBJ2-3	-	TRBD1	TGTGCCAGCAGCTCACCGGGACAGGGGCCCACAGATACGCAGTATTTT	CASSSPGQGPTDTQYF
TRBV9	TRBJ1-6	-	TRBD1	TGTGCCAGCAGCGTAACAGGGGCTCAGAGTTCACCCCTCCACTTT	CASSVTGAQSSPLHF
TRBV7-9	TRBJ1-1	once	TRBD1	TGTGCCAGCAGCTCCGACGGGGGACAGGGGGCAAGCTTT	CASSSDGGQGASF
TRBV5-5	TRBJ1-5	-	-	TGTGCCAGCAGCTTCAGGGGCCAAGGCTGGGATCAGCCCCAGCATTTT	CASSFRGQGWDQPQHF
TRBV6-6	TRBJ1-5	-	TRBD1	TGTGCCAGCGCAACAGGGGGCCAGCCCCAGCATTTT	CASATGGQPQHF
TRBV18	TRBJ2-7	-	-	TGTGCCAGCTCCCCATTAAGCAGGGGTTACGAGCAGTACTTC	CASSPLSRGYEQYF
TRBV7-9	TRBJ2-2	-	-	TGTGCCAGCAGGCGAGTATCTGGGGAGCTGTTTTTT	CASRRVSGELFF
TRBV7-9	TRBJ1-2	-	TRBD1	TGTGCCAGCAGCCCAGGGACAGGACGGGGGATCTATGGCTACACCTTC	CASSPGTGRGIYGYTF
TRBV28	TRBJ1-5	-	TRBD1	TGTGCCAGCAGTTCGGGACAGGGGACGAGCATTGGCAATCAGCCCCAGCATTTT	CASSSGQGTSIGNQPQHF
TRBV24-1	TRBJ2-5	-	-	TGTGCCACCAGTGATTTGCTGGGCTCCCAAGAGACCCAGTACTTC	CATSDLLGSQETQYF
TRBV19	TRBJ2-3	-	-	TGTGCCAGTATCTCTCGGGGGGCAAGTCGAGATACGCAGTATTTT	CASISRGASRDTQYF
TRBV18	TRBJ1-1	few	TRBD1	TGTGCCAGCTCACTTCCGGGACAGTTGAACACTGAAGCTTTCTTT	CASSLPGQLNTEAFF
TRBV3-1/TRBV3-2	TRBJ1-1	-	-	TGTGCCAGCAGCCCCCCCGGGGGGCCTCTGAACACTGAAGCTTTCTTT	CASSPPGGPLNTEAFF
TRBV9	TRBJ1-3	-	-	TGTGCCAGCAGCGTAGGGGGAGTAGGTGGAAACACCATATATTTT	CASSVGGVGGNTIYF
TRBV27	TRBJ2-7	-	-	TGTGCCAGCAGTTCCCCAGGGGAGCAGTACTTC	CASSSPGEQYF
TRBV19	TRBJ1-1	few	-	TGTGCCAGCCACTCCTTAAGGGGGGGTGAAGCTTTCTTT	CASHSLRGGEAFF
TRBV19	TRBJ1-1	-	-	TGTGCCAGTAGTCCAACATCGAGAGGATCTGAAGCTTTCTTT	CASSPTSRGSEAFF
TRBV4-2	TRBJ2-7	-	-	TGTGCCAGCAGCCAAGAGCAGGGGAGCTCCTACGAGCAGTACTTC	CASSQEQGSSYEQYF
TRBV5-1	TRBJ2-5	-	-	TGCGCCAGCAGCCGCCTCTCGACGGGACAAGAGACCCAGTACTTC	CASSRLSTGQETQYF